The rows below give T cell receptor beta chains drawn from one sample of a study of TIL therapy for anti-PD-1-resistant metastatic lung cancer. The method was immunoSEQ multiplex PCR; TCRdb's version includes in-frame clones alone and lacks a portion of them. Of roughly 23,000 clones in the sample, over 70% were seen once. Material: blood, obtained at baseline. The receptor set was obtained from a person between 30 and 79 years old with non-small cell lung cancer. CDR3s include the opening cysteine and the closing phenylalanine or tryptophan. Fields, in order: J gene, V gene, D gene, clone size, CDR3 protein, CDR3 DNA. The D gene is left open where the match is weak. Where a row states a size, it is once, few, many or the class of an expanded clone; other rows omit it.

j_call: TRBJ2-1
v_call: TRBV6-6
d_call: NA
clone_size: NA
cdr3_aa: CASSLLSSYNEQFF
cdr3_nt: TGTGCCAGCAGTCTCCTGAGCTCCTACAATGAGCAGTTCTTC

j_call: TRBJ2-7
v_call: TRBV4-1
d_call: TRBD1
clone_size: NA
cdr3_aa: CASSYRTGDEQYF
cdr3_nt: TGCGCCAGCAGCTATAGGACAGGGGACGAGCAGTACTTC

j_call: TRBJ2-7
v_call: TRBV27
d_call: NA
clone_size: NA
cdr3_aa: CASSFGVMSSYEQYF
cdr3_nt: TGTGCCAGCAGTTTCGGGGTCATGAGCTCCTACGAGCAGTACTTC

j_call: TRBJ2-1
v_call: TRBV6-5
d_call: NA
clone_size: NA
cdr3_aa: CASSYSGADSYNEQFF
cdr3_nt: TGTGCCAGCAGTTACTCAGGAGCAGATTCCTACAATGAGCAGTTCTTC

j_call: TRBJ1-5
v_call: TRBV2
d_call: NA
clone_size: NA
cdr3_aa: CASSVLDNQPQHF
cdr3_nt: TGTGCCAGCAGTGTATTAGACAATCAGCCCCAGCATTTT

j_call: TRBJ1-1
v_call: TRBV3-1/TRBV3-2
d_call: NA
clone_size: NA
cdr3_aa: CASSRTGPTEAFF
cdr3_nt: TGTGCCAGCAGCCGAACAGGGCCCACTGAAGCTTTCTTT

j_call: TRBJ2-5
v_call: TRBV2
d_call: NA
clone_size: NA
cdr3_aa: CASERGPQETQYF
cdr3_nt: TGTGCCAGCGAGAGGGGCCCCCAAGAGACCCAGTACTTC

j_call: TRBJ1-3
v_call: TRBV6-1
d_call: NA
clone_size: NA
cdr3_aa: CASSEQVISGNTIYF
cdr3_nt: TGTGCCAGCAGTGAACAGGTCATCTCTGGAAACACCATATATTTT

j_call: TRBJ2-3
v_call: TRBV30
d_call: NA
clone_size: NA
cdr3_aa: CAWSPYRGSGTDTQYF
cdr3_nt: TGTGCCTGGAGTCCTTACAGGGGTAGCGGAACAGATACGCAGTATTTT

j_call: TRBJ2-7
v_call: TRBV29-1
d_call: NA
clone_size: NA
cdr3_aa: CSGGGRPDEQYF
cdr3_nt: TGCAGCGGGGGGGGGCGCCCCGACGAGCAGTACTTC

j_call: TRBJ1-3
v_call: TRBV7-6
d_call: NA
clone_size: NA
cdr3_aa: CASSRGGFSGNTIYF
cdr3_nt: TGTGCCAGCAGCCGCGGGGGTTTCTCTGGAAACACCATATATTTT

j_call: TRBJ2-3
v_call: TRBV7-2
d_call: NA
clone_size: NA
cdr3_aa: CASSLQGRMSDTQYF
cdr3_nt: TGTGCCAGCAGCTTACAGGGGCGTATGTCGGATACGCAGTATTTT

j_call: TRBJ2-2
v_call: TRBV6-5
d_call: NA
clone_size: NA
cdr3_aa: CAGGTEVVGELFF
cdr3_nt: TGTGCCGGAGGGACAGAGGTAGTCGGGGAGCTGTTTTTT

j_call: TRBJ1-1
v_call: TRBV9
d_call: NA
clone_size: NA
cdr3_aa: CASSVGSVMNTEAFF
cdr3_nt: TGTGCCAGCAGCGTAGGTTCAGTTATGAACACTGAAGCTTTCTTT

j_call: TRBJ1-6
v_call: TRBV7-2
d_call: NA
clone_size: NA
cdr3_aa: CASSITGSRFSSPLHF
cdr3_nt: TGTGCCAGCAGCATTACAGGGAGTAGGTTTAGTTCACCCCTCCACTTT

j_call: TRBJ1-1
v_call: TRBV2
d_call: NA
clone_size: NA
cdr3_aa: CASSSERDTEAFF
cdr3_nt: TGTGCCAGCAGTTCAGAGAGGGACACTGAAGCTTTCTTT

j_call: TRBJ1-2
v_call: TRBV4-1
d_call: NA
clone_size: NA
cdr3_aa: CASSQEGGFKTAINYGYTF
cdr3_nt: TGCGCCAGCAGCCAAGAAGGCGGGTTTAAGACAGCCATCAACTATGGCTACACCTTC

j_call: TRBJ2-2
v_call: TRBV11-3
d_call: NA
clone_size: NA
cdr3_aa: CASSLDLVGRLFF
cdr3_nt: TGTGCCAGCAGCTTAGACTTGGTGGGGCGGCTGTTTTTT

j_call: TRBJ2-3
v_call: TRBV5-5
d_call: NA
clone_size: NA
cdr3_aa: CASSSLTSRGYF
cdr3_nt: TGTGCCAGCAGCTCCCTGACGTCCAGAGGGTATTTT

j_call: TRBJ1-5
v_call: TRBV6-6
d_call: NA
clone_size: NA
cdr3_aa: CASSYVGGVNQPQHF
cdr3_nt: TGTGCCAGCAGTTATGTCGGGGGAGTAAATCAGCCCCAGCATTTT

j_call: TRBJ2-1
v_call: TRBV5-1
d_call: NA
clone_size: NA
cdr3_aa: CASSFGDSYNEQFF
cdr3_nt: TGCGCCAGCAGCTTCGGGGACTCCTACAATGAGCAGTTCTTC

j_call: TRBJ2-1
v_call: TRBV14
d_call: TRBD1
clone_size: NA
cdr3_aa: CASSPPGTGYHEQFF
cdr3_nt: TGTGCCAGCAGCCCGCCCGGGACAGGGTACCATGAGCAGTTCTTC

j_call: TRBJ1-3
v_call: TRBV7-3
d_call: NA
clone_size: medium-sized
cdr3_aa: CASSLGPRGAGNTIYF
cdr3_nt: TGTGCCAGCAGCTTAGGCCCAAGAGGGGCTGGAAACACCATATATTTT

j_call: TRBJ2-5
v_call: TRBV5-6
d_call: TRBD1
clone_size: NA
cdr3_aa: CASSSLTGGETQYF
cdr3_nt: TGTGCCAGCAGCTCGTTGACAGGGGGGGAGACCCAGTACTTC

j_call: TRBJ2-2
v_call: TRBV7-8
d_call: NA
clone_size: NA
cdr3_aa: CASSPTRHTGELFF
cdr3_nt: TGTGCCAGCAGCCCCACTCGACACACCGGGGAGCTGTTTTTT

j_call: TRBJ2-2
v_call: TRBV5-1
d_call: NA
clone_size: NA
cdr3_aa: CASSLDPVPTGELFF
cdr3_nt: TGCGCCAGCAGCTTGGATCCGGTACCCACCGGGGAGCTGTTTTTT

j_call: TRBJ1-2
v_call: TRBV5-4
d_call: NA
clone_size: NA
cdr3_aa: CASSLGAGPYTF
cdr3_nt: TGTGCCAGCAGCTTGGGGGCGGGCCCCTACACCTTC

j_call: TRBJ2-7
v_call: TRBV15
d_call: TRBD1
clone_size: NA
cdr3_aa: CATSREGTGGSYEQYF
cdr3_nt: TGTGCCACCAGCAGAGAAGGGACAGGAGGGTCCTACGAGCAGTACTTC

j_call: TRBJ2-1
v_call: TRBV18
d_call: NA
clone_size: NA
cdr3_aa: CASSPSLGAVSEQFF
cdr3_nt: TGTGCCAGCTCACCCTCACTAGGTGCCGTGAGTGAGCAGTTCTTC

j_call: TRBJ1-5
v_call: TRBV28
d_call: NA
clone_size: NA
cdr3_aa: CASRGTYSNQPQHF
cdr3_nt: TGTGCCAGCAGGGGGACCTATAGCAATCAGCCCCAGCATTTT

j_call: TRBJ1-6
v_call: TRBV28
d_call: NA
clone_size: NA
cdr3_aa: CASSLRQGGNSPLHF
cdr3_nt: TGTGCCAGCAGTCTTCGCCAGGGTGGGAATTCACCCCTCCACTTT

j_call: TRBJ2-7
v_call: TRBV6-1
d_call: NA
clone_size: few
cdr3_aa: CASSEAQDPYEQYF
cdr3_nt: TGTGCCAGCAGTGAAGCACAGGATCCCTACGAGCAGTACTTC

j_call: TRBJ1-1
v_call: TRBV7-2
d_call: NA
clone_size: NA
cdr3_aa: CASSFQLGSSNTEAFF
cdr3_nt: TGTGCCAGCAGCTTCCAGTTGGGAAGTTCGAACACTGAAGCTTTCTTT

j_call: TRBJ2-5
v_call: TRBV14
d_call: NA
clone_size: NA
cdr3_aa: CASSPGRETQYF
cdr3_nt: TGTGCCAGCAGCCCGGGGCGGGAGACCCAGTACTTC

j_call: TRBJ2-3
v_call: TRBV10-1
d_call: NA
clone_size: NA
cdr3_aa: CASSVATRGADTQYF
cdr3_nt: TGCGCCAGCAGTGTGGCAACTAGAGGGGCAGATACGCAGTATTTT

j_call: TRBJ1-5
v_call: TRBV24-1
d_call: NA
clone_size: NA
cdr3_aa: CATPSSSGLPQPQHF
cdr3_nt: TGTGCCACTCCGAGCTCGTCCGGTCTCCCGCAGCCCCAGCATTTT

j_call: TRBJ2-1
v_call: TRBV9
d_call: NA
clone_size: NA
cdr3_aa: CASSVVGTAYNEQFF
cdr3_nt: TGTGCCAGCAGCGTAGTGGGCACCGCCTACAATGAGCAGTTCTTC

j_call: TRBJ2-4
v_call: TRBV27
d_call: NA
clone_size: NA
cdr3_aa: CASSPQGSKNIQYF
cdr3_nt: TGTGCCAGCAGCCCGCAGGGGTCCAAAAACATTCAGTACTTC

j_call: TRBJ1-1
v_call: TRBV3-1/TRBV3-2
d_call: NA
clone_size: NA
cdr3_aa: CASSQGDGWEAFF
cdr3_nt: TGTGCCAGCAGCCAAGGTGACGGATGGGAAGCTTTCTTT

j_call: TRBJ2-5
v_call: TRBV7-9
d_call: TRBD2
clone_size: NA
cdr3_aa: CASSLARASGTRETQYF
cdr3_nt: TGTGCCAGCAGCTTAGCGCGTGCTAGCGGGACTAGAGAGACCCAGTACTTC

j_call: TRBJ1-3
v_call: TRBV5-1
d_call: TRBD1
clone_size: NA
cdr3_aa: CASSLVQGAGLSGNTIYF
cdr3_nt: TGCGCCAGCAGCTTGGTACAGGGGGCCGGCCTCTCTGGAAACACCATATATTTT

j_call: TRBJ2-5
v_call: TRBV9
d_call: NA
clone_size: NA
cdr3_aa: CASSVLARGPSETQYF
cdr3_nt: TGTGCCAGCAGCGTACTAGCGAGGGGGCCATCGGAGACCCAGTACTTC

j_call: TRBJ1-1
v_call: TRBV6-5
d_call: NA
clone_size: NA
cdr3_aa: CASNRKGNTEAFF
cdr3_nt: TGTGCCAGCAACAGAAAAGGGAACACTGAAGCTTTCTTT

j_call: TRBJ2-2
v_call: TRBV24-1
d_call: NA
clone_size: NA
cdr3_aa: CATSETGELFF
cdr3_nt: TGTGCCACCAGTGAGACCGGGGAGCTGTTTTTT

j_call: TRBJ2-1
v_call: TRBV6-1
d_call: TRBD1
clone_size: NA
cdr3_aa: CASRIMGTVSEQFF
cdr3_nt: TGTGCCAGCAGAATAATGGGGACAGTGAGTGAGCAGTTCTTC

j_call: TRBJ1-3
v_call: TRBV21-1
d_call: NA
clone_size: medium-sized
cdr3_aa: CASSKEPYRDGNTIYF
cdr3_nt: TGTGCCAGCAGCAAAGAACCTTACAGGGATGGAAACACCATATATTTT

j_call: TRBJ2-4
v_call: TRBV7-9
d_call: TRBD1
clone_size: NA
cdr3_aa: CASSDLRTGTIQYF
cdr3_nt: TGTGCCAGCAGTGACTTGCGGACAGGGACAATTCAGTACTTC

j_call: TRBJ2-1
v_call: TRBV2
d_call: NA
clone_size: NA
cdr3_aa: CASSASANEQFF
cdr3_nt: TGTGCCAGCAGTGCAAGTGCGAATGAGCAGTTCTTC

j_call: TRBJ1-2
v_call: TRBV12-3/TRBV12-4
d_call: NA
clone_size: NA
cdr3_aa: CASGLANYGYTF
cdr3_nt: TGTGCCAGCGGATTAGCTAACTATGGCTACACCTTC

j_call: TRBJ2-5
v_call: TRBV11-2
d_call: TRBD2
clone_size: NA
cdr3_aa: CASSSTGGGETQYF
cdr3_nt: TGTGCCAGCAGCTCCACGGGAGGGGGGGAGACCCAGTACTTC

j_call: TRBJ2-3
v_call: TRBV30
d_call: TRBD2
clone_size: NA
cdr3_aa: CAWASGRSTDTQYF
cdr3_nt: TGTGCCTGGGCTAGCGGGCGTAGCACAGATACGCAGTATTTT

j_call: TRBJ1-5
v_call: TRBV19
d_call: NA
clone_size: NA
cdr3_aa: CASSIEGDSNQPQHF
cdr3_nt: TGTGCCAGTAGTATCGAGGGGGATAGCAATCAGCCCCAGCATTTT

j_call: TRBJ1-5
v_call: TRBV12-5
d_call: NA
clone_size: few
cdr3_aa: CATVGGDGQPQHF
cdr3_nt: TGTGCTACCGTGGGGGGGGACGGTCAGCCCCAGCATTTT

j_call: TRBJ1-6
v_call: TRBV11-3
d_call: NA
clone_size: few
cdr3_aa: CASSLNYNSPLHF
cdr3_nt: TGTGCCAGCAGCTTGAACTATAATTCACCCCTCCACTTT

j_call: TRBJ2-7
v_call: TRBV6-6
d_call: NA
clone_size: few
cdr3_aa: CASGTDSFTYEQYF
cdr3_nt: TGTGCCAGCGGGACCGACAGTTTTACCTACGAGCAGTACTTC

j_call: TRBJ2-1
v_call: TRBV27
d_call: NA
clone_size: NA
cdr3_aa: CASSPSWGNEQFF
cdr3_nt: TGTGCCAGCAGCCCTAGCTGGGGCAATGAGCAGTTCTTC

j_call: TRBJ2-3
v_call: TRBV6-4
d_call: NA
clone_size: NA
cdr3_aa: CASSRGTPGTDTQYF
cdr3_nt: TGTGCCAGCAGCCGGGGGACTCCCGGCACAGATACGCAGTATTTT